This T cell receptor (beta chain) is drawn from a study of T-cell memory formation after mild COVID-19. One entry per CDR3 protein, called by TCRdb with MiXCR from the 5' RACE reads. The sample contains a few hundred thousand distinct CDR3 sequences, about 23% of which appear only once. The V end was cut by 0 bases, the J end by 3 bases, with 12 bases between. The CDR3 has 16 residues. Germline V gene lookup returns CDR1 LNHDA and CDR2 SQIVND (reference sequence). The chain recombines TRBV19 with TRBJ2-4, with a weak D call TRBD2 (5 bases). The clonotype was recovered from an adult woman who had mild COVID-19 (a few samples of this study predate the infection). Cell type and time point are not known. The specimen was PBMCs or a T cell subset sorted from them (not recorded which). CDR3 residues: CASSIDRLRDKNIQYF. The CDR3 bases are TGTGCCAGTAGTATAGATCGACTGAGGGACAAAAACATTCAGTACTTC.